These T cell receptor beta chains were read from a single sample in a study of control samples from healthy donors and cancer patients. The assay was immunoSEQ multiplex PCR, and TCRdb's table has in-frame clones only and misses some. Among just under 75,000 clones listed, about 88% were seen once. The sequencing sample was made of blood. The receptor set was obtained from a woman between 45 and 65 years old in good health. Both conserved end residues are part of each CDR3. D genes are given only for firm matches. Some rows mark clone size as missing; the rest say once, few, many or name a class of expanded clone.

D: TRBD2
V: TRBV9
size: once
J: TRBJ2-7
CDR3: CASSVGSGSSYEQYF

D: -
V: TRBV7-8
size: -
J: TRBJ1-4
CDR3: CASSLARAGQEKLFF

D: TRBD1
V: TRBV6-1
size: -
J: TRBJ2-1
CDR3: CASSDRQGPYNEQFF

D: TRBD1
V: TRBV24-1
size: -
J: TRBJ1-4
CDR3: CATSDLRTGGEKLFF

D: -
V: TRBV9
size: -
J: TRBJ1-6
CDR3: CASSKDGNSPLHF

D: TRBD1
V: TRBV19
size: -
J: TRBJ2-5
CDR3: CASSTGTGQETQYF

D: -
V: TRBV5-1
size: -
J: TRBJ2-2
CDR3: CASSLGRASNTGELFF

D: -
V: TRBV12-5
size: -
J: TRBJ2-1
CDR3: CASGLALTSEQFF

D: -
V: TRBV18
size: -
J: TRBJ1-1
CDR3: CASSALSGEAFF

D: -
V: TRBV6-1
size: -
J: TRBJ1-4
CDR3: CASSEAPGSEKLFF

D: TRBD2
V: TRBV11-2
size: -
J: TRBJ2-1
CDR3: CASSLLAGGMNEQFF

D: TRBD2
V: TRBV3-1/TRBV3-2
size: -
J: TRBJ2-3
CDR3: CASSTRAGALTDTQYF

D: -
V: TRBV4-1
size: -
J: TRBJ2-4
CDR3: CASSQAGGRVDLLAKNIQYF

D: -
V: TRBV3-1/TRBV3-2
size: -
J: TRBJ1-5
CDR3: CASSHTPGSNQPQHF

D: TRBD2
V: TRBV19
size: -
J: TRBJ2-1
CDR3: CASSLTSGSSYNEQFF

D: -
V: TRBV19
size: -
J: TRBJ2-4
CDR3: CASKGTGVNIQYF

D: TRBD2
V: TRBV27
size: -
J: TRBJ2-1
CDR3: CASSLLPSGVHRNEQFF

D: TRBD2
V: TRBV20-1
size: -
J: TRBJ2-7
CDR3: CSASASGGGEQYF

D: -
V: TRBV4-1
size: -
J: TRBJ1-5
CDR3: CASSQDRGSNQPQHF

D: -
V: TRBV13
size: -
J: TRBJ1-3
CDR3: CASSLSWGEGNTIYF

D: -
V: TRBV6-4
size: few
J: TRBJ1-2
CDR3: CASSADSVGYGYTF

D: TRBD1
V: TRBV25-1
size: few
J: TRBJ2-2
CDR3: CASIPQGGTGELFF

D: TRBD1
V: TRBV29-1
size: -
J: TRBJ2-4
CDR3: CSVTGDVPGIQYF

D: -
V: TRBV3-1/TRBV3-2
size: -
J: TRBJ2-2
CDR3: CASSPRTANTGELFF

D: -
V: TRBV3-1/TRBV3-2
size: few
J: TRBJ2-5
CDR3: CASSPQKGAQYF

D: -
V: TRBV18
size: -
J: TRBJ1-5
CDR3: CASSPQNGRGNQPQHF

D: -
V: TRBV6-4
size: -
J: TRBJ2-4
CDR3: CASSEEAEGAKNIQYF

D: -
V: TRBV28
size: -
J: TRBJ1-2
CDR3: CASSRGASYGYTF

D: -
V: TRBV21-1
size: -
J: TRBJ1-6
CDR3: CASSQRGTQGQSPLHF

D: -
V: TRBV7-2
size: -
J: TRBJ1-2
CDR3: CASSPSPGLGYGYTF

D: -
V: TRBV7-2
size: -
J: TRBJ1-4
CDR3: CASSRGVDEKLFF

D: -
V: TRBV6-1
size: -
J: TRBJ1-5
CDR3: CASSEAQGRPQHF

D: -
V: TRBV25-1
size: -
J: TRBJ1-1
CDR3: CASSALGGAEAFF

D: -
V: TRBV19
size: -
J: TRBJ2-2
CDR3: CASSIEDLNTGELFF

D: TRBD1
V: TRBV18
size: -
J: TRBJ2-5
CDR3: CASSRTGGAETQYF

D: -
V: TRBV6-5
size: -
J: TRBJ2-7
CDR3: CAYQGGSYEQYF

D: -
V: TRBV5-1
size: once
J: TRBJ2-3
CDR3: CASSLVGSTDTQYF

D: TRBD2
V: TRBV6-4
size: -
J: TRBJ2-2
CDR3: CASSEYGLAGLSTGELFF

D: TRBD1
V: TRBV30
size: -
J: TRBJ1-2
CDR3: CAWSEGAGYTF

D: -
V: TRBV11-2
size: -
J: TRBJ2-7
CDR3: CASSLADPPEQYF

D: TRBD1
V: TRBV6-5
size: -
J: TRBJ1-6
CDR3: CASRPRQGTNSPLHF

D: TRBD2
V: TRBV18
size: -
J: TRBJ2-1
CDR3: CASSPSSGSNNEQFF

D: -
V: TRBV19
size: -
J: TRBJ2-7
CDR3: CASHEQYF

D: -
V: TRBV11-2
size: -
J: TRBJ2-1
CDR3: CASSLDIYNEQFF

D: TRBD2
V: TRBV20-1
size: -
J: TRBJ2-1
CDR3: CSASISGLAGKEQFF

D: TRBD2
V: TRBV2
size: once
J: TRBJ2-1
CDR3: CASTLAGTYNEQFF